This paragraph covers one T cell receptor beta chain sequence. Its target is unknown. The data originate from a study of molecular identifiers for immune sequencing clone quantification. Via MiXCR, TCRdb re-called the PCR reads, giving one row per CDR3 protein. This repertoire shows 85,000 to 90,000 distinct CDR3 sequences, roughly 25% found once; its top ten account for approximately 0.78%. Naive CD8 libraries came from approximately 20,000 to 1,000,000 sorted cells with 10%, 30% or 50% RNA. Naive CD8 T cell sorting was performed on the CD8+CD4-CCR7+CD45RA+ phenotype. Study-level points and caveats: Whereas clones above 20 RNA copies held under 1% of naive-cell molecules, they held over 98% of effector molecules. The study reportedly detected spiked Jurkat TCR RNA from one cell among around 1 million naive cells.

V lost 2 bases, J lost 0 bases, and 19 bases lay in between. The CDR3 totals 18 residues. Germline CDR1 and CDR2: LGHDT and YNNKEL (reference sequence). This chain connects TRBV3-1 to TRBJ1-1; no clear D gene. The sample was naive CD8+ T cells from blood, with Jurkat cell RNA spiked in. Subset indicated: FACS-sorted CD8+CD4-CCR7+CD45RA+ naive T cells. This clonotype originated in a human donor in good health. Some libraries in this study had Jurkat cell RNA spiked in. The CDR3: CASSQPPAGIGMNTEAFF. Here the CDR3 DNA reads TGTGCCAGCAGCCAACCCCCCGCCGGGATCGGGATGAACACTGAAGCTTTCTTT.